These 26 T cell receptor beta chains share one sample of origin, sequenced in a study of technical replicates of blood from several donors. Sequencing was performed with immunoSEQ multiplex PCR; in TCRdb, only in-frame clones are kept and a portion is missing. Here the sample spans about 100,000 clones, just over 95% being singletons. Sequenced: T cells isolated from PBMCs. The receptors come from a human donor in good health.

The chain carries TRBV9 and TRBJ2-5, with 9 bases lining up with TRBD2. This CDR3 has 17 residues. Losses at the gene ends were 3 bases for V and 5 bases for J; bases not matched to a gene: 14. The germline CDR1 and CDR2 sequences are SGDLS and YYNGEE. The CDR3 DNA follows: TGTGCCAGCAGCGGTAGAGTAGGGACTAGCTTCATGGAGACCCAGTACTTC. This translates into CASSGRVGTSFMETQYF.

The chain recombines TRBV27 with TRBJ1-1, with D tentatively TRBD1 (6 bases). The CDR3 is 15 amino acids. The ends were cut back, 8 bases at V and 0 bases at J, with 16 bases in the middle. Germline CDR1 is MNHEY and CDR2 is SMNVEV (reference sequence). CDR3 loop: CASRQGTYLNTEAFF. CDR3 coding DNA: TGTGCCAGCCGGCAGGGGACCTACCTGAACACTGAAGCTTTCTTT.

The rearrangement joins TRBV4-1 to TRBJ2-3; D is ambiguous. With 0 bases removed from V and 4 bases from J, the gap between germline ends came to 11 bases. The CDR3 spans 15 residues. The germline CDR1 and CDR2 sequences are MGHRA and YSYEKL. The CDR3 is CASSQERSKADTQYF. The DNA for the CDR3 is TGCGCCAGCAGCCAAGAAAGGAGTAAGGCAGATACGCAGTATTTT.

This chain uses TRBV5-1 with TRBJ2-3, with a tentative D call TRBD2 (5 bases). Germline V gives CDR1 SGHRS, CDR2 YFSETQ. This CDR3 is 14 amino acids long. Trimming removed 0 bases from V and 3 bases from J, with 8 bases in between. CDR3 DNA: TGCGCCAGCAGCTTGGAGGGAGTAACAGATACGCAGTATTTT. This translates into CASSLEGVTDTQYF. The full variable domain, completed using reference TRBV5-1 and TRBJ2-3, is KAGVTQTPRYLIKTRGQQVTLSCSPISGHRSVSWYQQTPGQGLQFLFEYFSETQRNKGNFPGRFSGRQFSNSRSEMNVSTLELGDSALYLCASSLEGVTDTQYFGPGTRLTVL.

The rearrangement links TRBV19 to TRBJ1-5; 9 bases map to TRBD1. Germline V CDR1 and CDR2: LNHDA, SQIVND (reference sequence). The CDR3 length is 19 residues. V shed 5 bases, J shed 7 bases, and the junction held 21 bases outside the gene matches. CDR3 sequence: CASSRPLTGGLFEKQPQHF. The CDR3 DNA is TGTGCCAGTAGTCGGCCTTTGACAGGGGGGCTATTCGAGAAGCAGCCCCAGCATTTT.

CDR3 sequence: CASSYGQGETQYF. The CDR3 DNA is TGTGCCAGCAGTTACGGACAGGGGGAGACCCAGTACTTC. The chain is built from TRBV6-6 and TRBJ2-5, with TRBD1 identical over 9 bases. The CDR3 consists of 13 residues. Germline lookup yields CDR1 MNHNY and CDR2 SVGAGI (reference sequence). After removal of 2 bases from V and 5 bases from J, the junction contained 0 bases not matched to a gene.

The V gene is TRBV11-2, the J gene TRBJ2-4; 9 nucleotides agree with TRBD1. V shed 4 bases and J 1 base; nucleotides not matched to a gene: 11. The CDR3 is 18 residues long. Germline V gene sequence: CDR1 SGHAT, CDR2 FQNNGV. Here the CDR3 reads CASSSNLWDRDAKNIQYF. The CDR3 DNA reads TGTGCCAGCAGCTCGAATCTCTGGGACAGGGATGCCAAAAACATTCAGTACTTC.

The CDR3 bases are TGTGCCAGTGGCCGGACAGCGAACACTGAAGCTTTCTTT. Amino acids: CASGRTANTEAFF. V gene TRBV7-9 combines with J gene TRBJ1-1, with a tentative D call TRBD1 (6 bases). The CDR3 runs to 13 residues. The V end lost 9 bases, the J end lost 1 base, and 12 bases lay between the germline ends. Germline V gives CDR1 SEHNR, CDR2 FQNEAQ (reference sequence). Based on the CDR3 plus reference TRBV7-9 and TRBJ1-1, the full variable domain is DTGVSQNPRHKITKRGQNVTFRCDPISEHNRLYWYRQTLGQGPEFLTYFQNEAQLEKSRLLSDRFSAERPKGSFSTLEIQRTEQGDSAMYLCASGRTANTEAFFGQGTRLTVV.

The genes are TRBV11-1 and TRBJ1-2; D ambiguous. This CDR3 comprises 13 residues. Germline lookup yields CDR1 SGHAT and CDR2 FQDESV (reference sequence). V dropped 2 bases and J dropped 3 bases, with 7 bases sitting between them. CDR3 bases: TGTGCCAGCAGCTTAAACAGAGACTATGGCTACACCTTC. It is translated as CASSLNRDYGYTF.

The chain links TRBV19 to TRBJ1-5, with 9 bases lining up with TRBD1. V shed 9 bases, J shed 0 bases, and the junction held 9 bases outside the gene matches. The CDR3 loop spans 16 amino acids. Germline V lookup: CDR1 LNHDA, CDR2 SQIVND (reference sequence). CDR3 region: CASQTGGMYSNQPQHF. The DNA of the CDR3 is TGTGCCAGCCAGACAGGGGGTATGTATAGCAATCAGCCCCAGCATTTT. The full variable domain, its missing parts supplied by reference TRBV19 and TRBJ1-5, is DGGITQSPKYLFRKEGQNVTLSCEQNLNHDAMYWYRQDPGQGLRLIYYSQIVNDFQKGDIAEGYSVSREKKESFPLTVTSAQKNPTAFYLCASQTGGMYSNQPQHFGDGTRLSIL.

The chain's CDR3 is CASSGEGVRSGYTF. The CDR3 nucleotides read TGTGCCAGCAGTGGGGAGGGGGTGAGAAGTGGCTACACCTTC. The chain uses TRBV2 and TRBJ1-2, with D perhaps matching TRBD1 (6 bases). The germline V gene encodes CDR1 SNHLY and CDR2 FYNNEI. The germline V and J ends were trimmed by 4 bases and 7 bases, with 16 bases remaining between them. The CDR3 runs 14 residues.

V and J are TRBV7-2 and TRBJ2-1, with 10 bases fitting TRBD1. V lost 5 bases to trimming and J lost 9 bases; unmatched junction nucleotides: 7. CDR1 is SGHTA, CDR2 FQGNSA, per germline. The CDR3 contains 14 residues. CDR3 nucleotide sequence: TGTGCCAGCAGCCGGGACAGGGGATGGGGTGAGCAGTTCTTC. Residues: CASSRDRGWGEQFF.

The chain has TRBV28 and TRBJ2-7; no clear D gene. The V end lost 4 bases, the J end lost 0 bases, and 19 bases lay between the germline ends. Looked up from germline, CDR1 is MDHEN and CDR2 is SYDVKM. The CDR3 covers 17 residues. CDR3 sequence (DNA): TGTGCCAGCAGTTCCGGCGGAACCCTATTCGGCTCCTACGAGCAGTACTTC. Its translation: CASSSGGTLFGSYEQYF.

This clone appeared once. The V call is TRBV29-1, the J call TRBJ2-1; 9 nucleotides line up with TRBD2. Losses at the gene ends were 7 bases for V and 4 bases for J; bases not matched to a gene: 17. The CDR3 has 17 residues. Germline CDR1 and CDR2: SQVTM and ANQGSEA. As DNA, the CDR3 is TGCAGCGCCCCGGGCGGGGGGGGACCTAATAGTTACAATGAGCAGTTCTTC. This gives the protein CSAPGGGGPNSYNEQFF.

The chain uses TRBV13 and TRBJ1-1; possibly TRBD1 for D (6 bases). Germline assignment: CDR1 PRHDT and CDR2 FYEKMQ (reference sequence). CDR3 length equals 14 residues. Trimming pared 2 bases from V and 7 bases from J, leaving 14 bases between. The CDR3 protein is CASSLTGQRNEAFF. CDR3 in DNA: TGTGCCAGCAGCTTAACAGGACAGCGCAATGAAGCTTTCTTT. Full variable domain (outside the CDR3, taken from reference TRBV13 and TRBJ1-1): AAGVIQSPRHLIKEKRETATLKCYPIPRHDTVYWYQQGPGQDPQFLISFYEKMQSDKGSIPDRFSAQQFSDYHSELNMSSLELGDSALYFCASSLTGQRNEAFFGQGTRLTVV.

The chain has TRBV6-1 and TRBJ2-7; 8 nucleotides align to TRBD1. CDR3 length: 13 residues. V was pared by 5 bases and J by 6 bases, with 6 bases of the junction left unmatched. Germline values: CDR1 MNHNS, CDR2 SASEGT. CDR3 coding DNA: TGTGCCAGCAGTCCGGACAGGGTTAGCGAGCAGTACTTC. Residues: CASSPDRVSEQYF.

V and J are TRBV5-1 and TRBJ2-7; 8 bases match TRBD1. The germline V gene has CDR1 SGHRS and CDR2 YFSETQ. V trimming: 8 bases; J trimming: 0 bases; junction bases outside the gene matches: 7. The length of the CDR3 is 14 residues. This chain's CDR3 is CASWTGLSSYEQYF. In nucleotides, the CDR3 is TGCGCCAGTTGGACAGGGTTAAGCTCCTACGAGCAGTACTTC.

The rearrangement uses TRBV2 and TRBJ2-3, with D unresolved. V shed 5 bases and J shed 5 bases, with 5 bases lying between them. The CDR3 consists of 11 residues. Germline V gene sequence: CDR1 SNHLY, CDR2 FYNNEI. The CDR3 DNA is TGTGCCAGCAGTAGCCAAGATACGCAGTATTTT. This sequence encodes CASSSQDTQYF.

The rearrangement joins TRBV7-9 to TRBJ1-4; D is unclear. Germline V CDR1 and CDR2: SEHNR, FQNEAQ (reference sequence). The CDR3 totals 13 residues. Trimming removed 5 bases at V and 13 bases at J, with 17 bases between. The DNA for the CDR3 is TGTGCCAGCAGCCCCCATCCCAGCGAAGGACTGTTTTTT. Protein product: CASSPHPSEGLFF.

The J gene is TRBJ1-4, the V gene TRBV18; 10 nucleotides align to TRBD1. Germline V CDR1 and CDR2: KGHSH, LQKENI. V was pared by 0 bases and J by 8 bases, with 6 bases of the junction left unmatched. The CDR3 is made up of 16 amino acids. The DNA for the CDR3 is TGTGCCAGCTCACCACCGTCCCGGGACAGGGGAGAAAAACTGTTTTTT. Its translation: CASSPPSRDRGEKLFF.

This CDR3 reads CASLSSGSYEQYF. CDR3 DNA sequence: TGTGCCAGCCTCTCTAGCGGCTCCTACGAGCAGTACTTC. The gene calls are TRBV2 and TRBJ2-7, with 7 bases fitting TRBD2. The CDR3 spans 13 residues. CDR1 and CDR2 (germline): SNHLY, FYNNEI. V lost 8 bases, J lost 0 bases, and 4 bases stayed unmatched.

The chain couples TRBV19 to TRBJ1-4, with 7 bases matching TRBD1. This CDR3 is built from 14 residues. Looked up from germline, CDR1 is LNHDA and CDR2 is SQIVND (reference sequence). Losses at the gene ends were 4 bases for V and 6 bases for J; bases not matched to a gene: 5. The chain's CDR3 is CASSNRDSHEKLFF. CDR3 DNA: TGTGCCAGTAGTAACCGGGACAGTCATGAAAAACTGTTTTTT. The full variable domain, its missing parts supplied by reference TRBV19 and TRBJ1-4, is DGGITQSPKYLFRKEGQNVTLSCEQNLNHDAMYWYRQDPGQGLRLIYYSQIVNDFQKGDIAEGYSVSREKKESFPLTVTSAQKNPTAFYLCASSNRDSHEKLFFGSGTQLSVL.

J is TRBJ1-1 and V is TRBV19; 7 nucleotides match TRBD1. Germline loops: CDR1 LNHDA, CDR2 SQIVND (reference sequence). V gave up 1 base and J gave up 8 bases; unmatched junction bases: 4. There are 13 residues in the CDR3. CDR3 region: CASSIGRTGEAFF. Here the CDR3 DNA reads TGTGCCAGTAGTATAGGCCGGACAGGAGAAGCTTTCTTT.

This clone has just one count. V gene TRBV5-4 combines with J gene TRBJ1-1, with D uncertain. Per the germline V gene, CDR1 is SGHNT and CDR2 is YYREEE (reference sequence). V was cut by 3 bases and J by 6 bases, with 18 bases left in between. The length of the CDR3 is 15 residues. The CDR3 DNA is TGTGCCAGCAGCTCCCTTAGCTCTCCGGGAGCTGAAGCTTTCTTT. It translates to CASSSLSSPGAEAFF.

This clone was seen once. The CDR3 bases are TGTGCCTGGAGTGGACAGGGGGCAGAGCAGTTCTTC. Amino acids: CAWSGQGAEQFF. The chain employs TRBV30 and TRBJ2-1; 10 bases line up with TRBD1. J was trimmed by 10 bases and V by 1 base; bases with no gene match: 1. This CDR3 region has 12 residues. CDR1 is GTSNPN and CDR2 is SVGIG in the germline V gene (reference sequence).

The table lists this clone with a count of one. The chain recombines TRBV5-6 with TRBJ2-7; 7 bases are a match to TRBD2. CDR1 is SGHDT and CDR2 is YYEEEE in the germline V gene. Losses at the gene ends were 4 bases for V and 1 base for J; bases not matched to a gene: 5. This CDR3 comprises 14 residues. The CDR3 reads CASSLTSQSYEQYF. DNA for the CDR3: TGTGCCAGCAGCCTGACTAGCCAGTCCTACGAGCAGTACTTC.